The rows below give T cell receptor beta chains drawn from one sample of a study of human T cells and chemical hapten exposure. TCRdb itself ran the RACE reads through MiXCR, one entry per CDR3 protein. The sample carries fewer than 60,000 distinct CDR3 sequences, roughly 12% recorded once. Here the sequenced sample was whole blood, taken in connection with sensitization to the hapten diphenylcyclopropenone (DPC). Receptor source: a middle-aged woman with alopecia areata. Some clones in this sample may be carry-over from other donors' samples. Each CDR3 is given without its conserved first and last residue.

V,J,CDR3
TRBV4-3,TRBJ2-2,ASSHGDGAGELF
TRBV20-1,TRBJ1-2,SARPSGQFYGYT
TRBV5-4,TRBJ2-2,ASSLGLAGYTGELF
TRBV10-1,TRBJ2-3,ASSELTSGGTDTQY
TRBV27,TRBJ2-2,ASSLPGGFGELF
TRBV6-6,TRBJ1-1,ASSYELRTEAF
TRBV28,TRBJ2-6,ASSLLDGGANVLT
TRBV12-3/TRBV12-4,TRBJ1-2,ASRWTVNYGYT
TRBV4-3,TRBJ2-6,ASSQERGRIGSGANVLT
TRBV7-9,TRBJ2-3,ASSLGGLAEGDTQY